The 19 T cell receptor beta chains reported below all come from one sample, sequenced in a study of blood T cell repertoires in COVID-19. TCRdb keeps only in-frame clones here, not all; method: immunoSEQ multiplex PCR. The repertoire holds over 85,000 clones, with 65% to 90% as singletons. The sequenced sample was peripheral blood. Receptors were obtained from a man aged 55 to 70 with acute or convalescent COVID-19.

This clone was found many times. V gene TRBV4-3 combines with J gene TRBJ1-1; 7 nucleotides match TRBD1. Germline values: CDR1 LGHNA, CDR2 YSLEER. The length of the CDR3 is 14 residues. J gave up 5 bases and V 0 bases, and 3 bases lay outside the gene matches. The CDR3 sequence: CASSQDHRGTEAFF. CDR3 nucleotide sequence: TGCGCCAGCAGCCAAGACCACAGGGGTACTGAAGCTTTCTTT.

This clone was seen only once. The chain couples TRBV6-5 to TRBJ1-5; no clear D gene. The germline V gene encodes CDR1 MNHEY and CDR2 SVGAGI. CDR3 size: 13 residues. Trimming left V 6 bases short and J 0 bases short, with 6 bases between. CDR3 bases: TGTGCCAGCAGCCCCAATAGCAATCAGCCCCAGCATTTT. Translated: CASSPNSNQPQHF.

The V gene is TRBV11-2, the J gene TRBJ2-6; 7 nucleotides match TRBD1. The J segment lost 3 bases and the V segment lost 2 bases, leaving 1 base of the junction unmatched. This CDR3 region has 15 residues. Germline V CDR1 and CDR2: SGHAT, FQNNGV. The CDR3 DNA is TGTGCCAGCAGCTTATACAGGGGTGGGGCCAACGTCCTGACTTTC. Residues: CASSLYRGGANVLTF. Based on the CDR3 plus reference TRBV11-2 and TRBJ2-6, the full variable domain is EAGVAQSPRYKIIEKRQSVAFWCNPISGHATLYWYQQILGQGPKLLIQFQNNGVVDDSQLPKDRFSAERLKGVDSTLKIQPAKLEDSAVYLCASSLYRGGANVLTFGAGSRLTVL.

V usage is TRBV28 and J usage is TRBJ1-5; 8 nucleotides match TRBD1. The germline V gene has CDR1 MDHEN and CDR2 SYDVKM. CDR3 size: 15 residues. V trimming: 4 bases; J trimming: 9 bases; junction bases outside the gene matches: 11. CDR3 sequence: CASSSARQGSRPQHF. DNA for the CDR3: TGTGCCAGCAGTTCAGCACGACAGGGGTCACGGCCCCAGCATTTT.

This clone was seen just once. The CDR3 bases are TGTGCCAGCAGCGTGACAGGGGGCTACGAGCAGTACGTC. This translates into CASSVTGGYEQYV. The chain links TRBV6-5 to TRBJ2-7; the match to TRBD1 covers 9 bases. V shed 6 bases, J shed 3 bases, and the junction held 3 bases outside the gene matches. The CDR3 is 13 residues long. Germline-derived CDR1 and CDR2 are MNHEY and SVGAGI.

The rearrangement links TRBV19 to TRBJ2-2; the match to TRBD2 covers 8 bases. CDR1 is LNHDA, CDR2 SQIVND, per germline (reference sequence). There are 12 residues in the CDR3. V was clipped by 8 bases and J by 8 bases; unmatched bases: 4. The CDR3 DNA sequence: TGTGCCAGTGACGGGGGGGGTGGGGAGCTGTTTTTT. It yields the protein CASDGGGGELFF.

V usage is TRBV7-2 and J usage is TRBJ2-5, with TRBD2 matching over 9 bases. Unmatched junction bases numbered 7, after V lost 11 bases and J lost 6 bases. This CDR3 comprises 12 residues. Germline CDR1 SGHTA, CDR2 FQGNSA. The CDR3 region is CAAASGVKTQYF. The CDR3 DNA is TGTGCCGCGGCTAGCGGGGTAAAGACCCAGTACTTC. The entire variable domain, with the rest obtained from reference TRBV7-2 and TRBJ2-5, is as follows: GAGVSQSPSNKVTEKGKDVELRCDPISGHTALYWYRQSLGQGLEFLIYFQGNSAPDKSGLPSDRFSAERTGGSVSTLTIQRTQQEDSAVYLCAAASGVKTQYFGPGTRLLVL.

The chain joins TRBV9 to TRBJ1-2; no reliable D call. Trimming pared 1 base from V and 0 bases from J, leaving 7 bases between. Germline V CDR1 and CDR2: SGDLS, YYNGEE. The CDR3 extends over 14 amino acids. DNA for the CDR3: TGTGCCAGCAGCGTATTAACAGCTAACTATGGCTACACCTTC. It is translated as CASSVLTANYGYTF. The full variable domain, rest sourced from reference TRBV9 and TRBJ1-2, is DSGVTQTPKHLITATGQRVTLRCSPRSGDLSVYWYQQSLDQGLQFLIQYYNGEERAKGNILERFSAQQFPDLHSELNLSSLELGDSALYFCASSVLTANYGYTFGSGTRLTVV.

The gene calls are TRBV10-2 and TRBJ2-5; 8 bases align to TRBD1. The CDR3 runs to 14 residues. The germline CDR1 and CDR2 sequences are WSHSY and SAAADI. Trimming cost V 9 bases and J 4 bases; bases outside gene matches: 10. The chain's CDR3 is CASKLPGGPETQYF. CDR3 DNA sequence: TGCGCCAGTAAACTTCCAGGGGGCCCAGAGACCCAGTACTTC.

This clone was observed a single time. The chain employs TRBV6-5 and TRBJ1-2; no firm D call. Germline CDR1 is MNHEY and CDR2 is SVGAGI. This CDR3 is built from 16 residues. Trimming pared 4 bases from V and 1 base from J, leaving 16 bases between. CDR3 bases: TGTGCCAGCAGTTCACCCACACGAGGAGTTAACTATGGCTACACCTTC. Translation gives CASSSPTRGVNYGYTF.

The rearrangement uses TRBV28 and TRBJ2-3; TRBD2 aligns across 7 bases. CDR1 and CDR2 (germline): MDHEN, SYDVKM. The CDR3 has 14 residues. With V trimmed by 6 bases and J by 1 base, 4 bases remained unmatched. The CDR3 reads CASRPGLRTDTQYF. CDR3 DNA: TGTGCCAGCAGGCCGGGACTACGCACAGATACGCAGTATTTT.

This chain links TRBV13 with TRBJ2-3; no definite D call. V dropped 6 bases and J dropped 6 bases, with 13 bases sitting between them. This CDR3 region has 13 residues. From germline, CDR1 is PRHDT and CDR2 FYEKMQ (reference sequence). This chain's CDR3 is CASSTPPRDTQYF. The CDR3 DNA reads TGTGCCAGCAGTACCCCTCCACGGGATACGCAGTATTTT.

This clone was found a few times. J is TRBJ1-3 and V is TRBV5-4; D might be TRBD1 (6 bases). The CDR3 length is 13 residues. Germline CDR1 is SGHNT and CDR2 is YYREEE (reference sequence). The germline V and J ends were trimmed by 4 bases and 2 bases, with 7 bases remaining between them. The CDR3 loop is CASSRTAGNTIYF. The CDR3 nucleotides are TGTGCCAGCAGCAGGACAGCTGGAAACACCATATATTTT.

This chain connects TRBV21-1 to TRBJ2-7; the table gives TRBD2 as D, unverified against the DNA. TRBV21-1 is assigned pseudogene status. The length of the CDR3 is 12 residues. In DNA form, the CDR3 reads TGTGCCTCCGGGGGGGGTCGGTACGAGCAGTACGTC. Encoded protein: CASGGGRYEQYV.

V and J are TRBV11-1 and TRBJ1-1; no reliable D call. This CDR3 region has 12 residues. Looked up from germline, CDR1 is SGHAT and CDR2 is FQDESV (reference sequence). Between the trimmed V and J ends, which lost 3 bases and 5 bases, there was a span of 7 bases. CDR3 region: CASSLVETEAFF. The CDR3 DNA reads TGTGCCAGCAGCTTGGTTGAGACTGAAGCTTTCTTT.

This chain's CDR3 is CASSRKIGTGVTEAFF. CDR3 in DNA: TGCGCCAGCAGCCGGAAAATAGGGACAGGGGTCACTGAAGCTTTCTTT. This chain connects TRBV4-3 to TRBJ1-1; 10 bases are a match to TRBD1. CDR1 is LGHNA and CDR2 is YSLEER in the germline V gene. The V and J ends lost 4 bases and 4 bases, in that order; junction bases with no gene match: 9. This CDR3 has 16 residues.

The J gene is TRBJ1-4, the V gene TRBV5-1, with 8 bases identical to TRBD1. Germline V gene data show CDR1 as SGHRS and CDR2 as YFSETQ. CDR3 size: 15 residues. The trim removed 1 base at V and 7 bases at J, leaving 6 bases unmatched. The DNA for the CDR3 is TGCGCCAGCAGCTTGTACGGCCAGGGGGCTGAAAAACTGTTTTTT. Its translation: CASSLYGQGAEKLFF. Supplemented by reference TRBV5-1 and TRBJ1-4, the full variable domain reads KAGVTQTPRYLIKTRGQQVTLSCSPISGHRSVSWYQQTPGQGLQFLFEYFSETQRNKGNFPGRFSGRQFSNSRSEMNVSTLELGDSALYLCASSLYGQGAEKLFFGSGTQLSVL.

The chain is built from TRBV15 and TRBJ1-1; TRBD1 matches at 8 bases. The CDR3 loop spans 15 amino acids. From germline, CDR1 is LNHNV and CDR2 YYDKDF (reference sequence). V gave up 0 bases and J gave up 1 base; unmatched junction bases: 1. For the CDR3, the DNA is TGTGCCACCAGCAGAGAGGACAGGGAGAACACTGAAGCTTTCTTT. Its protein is CATSREDRENTEAFF.

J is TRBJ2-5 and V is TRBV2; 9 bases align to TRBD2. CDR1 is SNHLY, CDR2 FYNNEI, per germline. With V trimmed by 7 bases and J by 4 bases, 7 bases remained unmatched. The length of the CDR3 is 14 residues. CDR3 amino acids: CASKGLATLETQYF. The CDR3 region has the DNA TGTGCCAGCAAGGGACTAGCCACCCTAGAGACCCAGTACTTC.